In its sample, the clone carrying this TCR beta chain was seen many times. What it recognizes is unknown. The investigators reverse transcribed all of the isolated RNA, so they sequenced expressed TCRB transcripts. Assay used: immunoSEQ multiplex PCR; TCRdb lists only in-frame clones, some missing. This sample has 100,000 to 150,000 clones, with approximately 10% found just once. Per germline, CDR1 SGHTA and CDR2 FQGNSA. V shed 4 bases, J shed 0 bases, and the junction held 6 bases outside the gene matches. This CDR3 is 15 amino acids long. The sample belongs to a study of beta chain features in type 1 diabetes. Whole-study findings and limits: Type 1 diabetes patients had TCRB CDR3s that were shorter (moderately but significantly so) in all four CD4+ subsets. Patients' naive, central memory and regulatory TCRB repertoires appeared more alike than those of healthy donors.

The receptor's source is a man aged 30-40 years with type 1 diabetes. The chain is built from TRBV7-2 and TRBJ2-7; TRBD1 agrees at 7 bases. The sequenced sample was central memory CD4+ T cells from blood. Written as DNA, the CDR3 is TGTGCCAGCAGCTCAACGTGGGACAGCTCCTACGAGCAGTACTTC. Residues: CASSSTWDSSYEQYF.